This T cell receptor (beta chain) was captured in a study of shared clonotypes between healthy human individuals. There are 14 residues in the CDR3. Trimming pared 0 bases from V and 4 bases from J, leaving 10 bases between. Germline assignment: CDR1 LGHNA and CDR2 YSLEER. Of note for this clone: Its target is unknown. Other DNA sequences in the same sample also yield this CDR3.

Generated by immunoSEQ multiplex PCR, the TCRdb table keeps only in-frame clones and is missing some. The sample contains some 2.1 million clones, over 85% of which appear only once. Findings and caveats of the study: An expected dependence of interdonor clonotype sharing on sequencing depth was noted. Inspection by rarefaction showed sorted-subset sequencing to be incomplete despite large depth. Generally, estimated richness proved larger in naive subsets than it did in memory subsets.

Naive CD8 cells were CD45RO-negative, positively selected for CCR7, excluding terminally differentiated effector memory CD45RA+ cells. This TCR was recovered from a man aged 18 to 30 in good health. V is TRBV4-3 and J is TRBJ2-7, with D possibly TRBD1 on 5 matching bases. The sequenced sample was naive CD8+ T cells sorted from blood. CDR3 coding DNA: TGCGCCAGCAGCCAAGATTTGGGGCAGTACGAGCAGTACTTC. Protein product: CASSQDLGQYEQYF.